The 6 T cell receptor beta chains listed next were all sequenced from one sample in a study of human T cells and chemical hapten exposure. TCRdb reprocessed the RACE reads via MiXCR and lists one record per CDR3 protein. In the table there are some 380,000 distinct CDR3 sequences, about 4.4% of which are singletons. Time point of the sample: patch test 1, 2 weeks after DPC sensitization. Treatment specified: therapeutic diphenylcyclopropenone sensitization with weekly scalp DPC. Sequences were derived from whole blood, sampled in connection with sensitization to the hapten diphenylcyclopropenone (DPC). The receptors stem from a woman between 45 and 60 years old with alopecia areata. Some clones in this sample may be carry-over from other donors' samples.

There are many counts of this clonotype. This sequence joins TRBV6-2 or TRBV6-3 and TRBJ2-1, with 13 bases fitting TRBD2. The germline CDR1 and CDR2 sequences are MNHEY and SVGEGT. V gave up 5 bases and J gave up 0 bases; unmatched junction bases: 7. The CDR3 runs to 18 residues. CDR3 DNA: TGTGCCAGCAGTGGACTAGCGGGGGAGACGAGCTCCTACAATGAGCAGTTCTTC. It codes for CASSGLAGETSSYNEQFF.

This clonotype was picked up many times. The chain uses TRBV20-1 and TRBJ1-5; D perhaps matches TRBD1 (5 bases). Germline values: CDR1 DFQATT, CDR2 SNEGSKA (reference sequence). The CDR3 is made up of 13 amino acids. V lost 3 bases and J 3 bases, leaving 9 bases between the germline ends. CDR3 coding DNA: TGCAGTGCTAGCCCGGGGCACAATCAGCCCCAGCATTTT. Translating gives CSASPGHNQPQHF.

This clonotype was observed at least ten times. The chain joins TRBV2 to TRBJ2-1, with 12 positions matching TRBD2. J lost 5 bases, V lost 3 bases, and 2 bases had no gene match. This CDR3 has 15 amino acids. CDR1 SNHLY and CDR2 FYNNEI come from the germline V gene. CDR3 DNA sequence: TGTGCCAGCAGTGAGACTAGCGGGAGCCACAATGAGCAGTTCTTC. It translates to CASSETSGSHNEQFF.

The chain employs TRBV6-5 and TRBJ2-7; TRBD2 matches at 8 bases. The CDR3 is 12 amino acids. Germline V gene sequence: CDR1 MNHEY, CDR2 SVGAGI. V shed 10 bases, J shed 5 bases, and the junction held 7 bases outside the gene matches. The CDR3 reads CATRSGGDEQYF. CDR3 coding DNA: TGTGCCACTAGATCGGGGGGGGACGAGCAGTACTTC.

This clonotype was counted many times. The chain couples TRBV28 to TRBJ2-1; D may be TRBD1 (5 bases). The CDR3 sequence is 11 residues long. Trimming stripped 4 bases from V and 9 bases from J, with 7 bases between. CDR1 and CDR2 from the germline V gene are MDHEN and SYDVKM. The CDR3 region is CASSWGPEQFF. DNA for the CDR3: TGTGCCAGCAGTTGGGGCCCTGAGCAGTTCTTC.

This clonotype was counted between two and nine times. The rearrangement uses TRBV4-1 and TRBJ1-1; perhaps TRBD1 as D (6 bases). Trimming cost V 0 bases and J 4 bases, with 18 bases left between them. Germline CDR1 reads MGHRA; CDR2 reads YSYEKL. The CDR3 has 17 residues. The CDR3 protein is CASSQDERGAGGTEAFF. The CDR3 nucleotides are TGCGCCAGCAGCCAAGATGAACGGGGGGCTGGGGGCACTGAAGCTTTCTTT.